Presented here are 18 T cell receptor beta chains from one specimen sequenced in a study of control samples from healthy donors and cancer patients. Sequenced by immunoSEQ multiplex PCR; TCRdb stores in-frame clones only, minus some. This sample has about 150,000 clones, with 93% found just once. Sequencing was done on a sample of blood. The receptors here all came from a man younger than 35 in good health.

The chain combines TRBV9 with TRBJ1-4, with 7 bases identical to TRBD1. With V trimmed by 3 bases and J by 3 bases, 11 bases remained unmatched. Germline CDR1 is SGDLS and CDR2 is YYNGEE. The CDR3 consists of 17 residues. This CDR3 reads CASSERTGPWANEKLFF. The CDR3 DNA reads TGTGCCAGCAGCGAACGGACAGGCCCCTGGGCTAATGAAAAACTGTTTTTT. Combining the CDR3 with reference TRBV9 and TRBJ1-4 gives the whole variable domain DSGVTQTPKHLITATGQRVTLRCSPRSGDLSVYWYQQSLDQGLQFLIQYYNGEERAKGNILERFSAQQFPDLHSELNLSSLELGDSALYFCASSERTGPWANEKLFFGSGTQLSVL.

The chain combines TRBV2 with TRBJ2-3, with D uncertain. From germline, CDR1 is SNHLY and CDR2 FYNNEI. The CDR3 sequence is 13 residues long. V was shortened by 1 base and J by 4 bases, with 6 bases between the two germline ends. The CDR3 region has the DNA TGTGCCAGCAGTGAAGACATGTCAGATACGCAGTATTTT. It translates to CASSEDMSDTQYF.

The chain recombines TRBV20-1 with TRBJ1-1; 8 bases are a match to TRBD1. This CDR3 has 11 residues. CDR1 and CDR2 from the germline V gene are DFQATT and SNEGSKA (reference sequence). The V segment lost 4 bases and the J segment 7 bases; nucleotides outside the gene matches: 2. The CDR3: CSATGTGEAFF. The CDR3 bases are TGCAGTGCTACCGGGACAGGTGAAGCTTTCTTT.

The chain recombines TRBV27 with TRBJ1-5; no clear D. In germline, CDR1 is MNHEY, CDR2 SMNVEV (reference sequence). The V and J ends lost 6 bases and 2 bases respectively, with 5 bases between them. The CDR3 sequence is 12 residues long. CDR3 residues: CASRWGNQPQHF. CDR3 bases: TGTGCCAGCAGATGGGGCAATCAGCCCCAGCATTTT.

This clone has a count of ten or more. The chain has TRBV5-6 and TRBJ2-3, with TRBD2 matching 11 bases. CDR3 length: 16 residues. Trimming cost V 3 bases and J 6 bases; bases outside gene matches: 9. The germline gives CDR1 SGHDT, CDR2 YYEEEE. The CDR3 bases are TGTGCCAGCAGCTCACCGGGACTAGCGGTCCAGGATACGCAGTATTTT. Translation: CASSSPGLAVQDTQYF.

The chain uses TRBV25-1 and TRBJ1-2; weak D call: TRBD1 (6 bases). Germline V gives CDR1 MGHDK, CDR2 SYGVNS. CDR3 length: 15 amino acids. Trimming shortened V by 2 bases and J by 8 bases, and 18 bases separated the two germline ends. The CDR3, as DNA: TGTGCCAGCAGTGAACGAACAGGGCAGGGCGGAGGCTACACCTTC. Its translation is CASSERTGQGGGYTF.

CDR3 DNA: TGTGCCAGTAGTCTCCGATGGGGGGGCCAGAACACTGAAGCTTTCTTT. This gives the protein CASSLRWGGQNTEAFF. The rearrangement links TRBV19 to TRBJ1-1, with D maybe TRBD1 (6 bases). This CDR3 is 16 amino acids long. CDR1 is LNHDA, CDR2 SQIVND, per germline (reference sequence). V lost 5 bases, J lost 1 base, and 17 bases lay in between. Variable domain in full (rest from reference TRBV19 and TRBJ1-1): DGGITQSPKYLFRKEGQNVTLSCEQNLNHDAMYWYRQDPGQGLRLIYYSQIVNDFQKGDIAEGYSVSREKKESFPLTVTSAQKNPTAFYLCASSLRWGGQNTEAFFGQGTRLTVV.

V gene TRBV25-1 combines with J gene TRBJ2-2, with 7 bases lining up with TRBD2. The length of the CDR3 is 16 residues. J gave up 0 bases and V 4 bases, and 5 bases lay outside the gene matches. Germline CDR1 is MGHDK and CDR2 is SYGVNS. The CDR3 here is CASSGAGRSNTGELFF. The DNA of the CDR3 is TGTGCCAGCAGTGGAGCGGGGAGGTCGAACACCGGGGAGCTGTTTTTT.

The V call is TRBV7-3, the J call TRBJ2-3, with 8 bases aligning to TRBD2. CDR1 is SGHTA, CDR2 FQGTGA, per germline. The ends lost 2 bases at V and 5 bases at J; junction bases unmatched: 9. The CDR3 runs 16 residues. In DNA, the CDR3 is TGTGCCAGCAGCTTAGGGCCCGGACTAGCAGAAGATACGCAGTATTTT. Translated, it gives CASSLGPGLAEDTQYF.

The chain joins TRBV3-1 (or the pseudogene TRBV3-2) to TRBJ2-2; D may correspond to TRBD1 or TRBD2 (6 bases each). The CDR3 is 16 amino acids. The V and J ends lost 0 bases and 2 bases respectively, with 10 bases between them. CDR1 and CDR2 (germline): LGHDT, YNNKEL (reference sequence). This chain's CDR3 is CASSQEGGVNTGELFF. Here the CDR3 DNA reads TGTGCCAGCAGCCAAGAGGGGGGCGTAAACACCGGGGAGCTGTTTTTT.

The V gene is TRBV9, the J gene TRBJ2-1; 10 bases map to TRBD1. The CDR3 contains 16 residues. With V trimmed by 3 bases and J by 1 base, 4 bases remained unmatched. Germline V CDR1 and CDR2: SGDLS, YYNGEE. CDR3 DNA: TGTGCCAGCAGCGCCCCGGACAGGGGGTCCTACAATGAGCAGTTCTTC. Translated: CASSAPDRGSYNEQFF.

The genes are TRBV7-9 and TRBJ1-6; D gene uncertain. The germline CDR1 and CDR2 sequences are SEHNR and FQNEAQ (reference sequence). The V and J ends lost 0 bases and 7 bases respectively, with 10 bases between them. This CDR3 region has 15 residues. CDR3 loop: CASSLAETVNSPLHF. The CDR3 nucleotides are TGTGCCAGCAGCTTAGCGGAAACAGTGAATTCACCCCTCCACTTT.

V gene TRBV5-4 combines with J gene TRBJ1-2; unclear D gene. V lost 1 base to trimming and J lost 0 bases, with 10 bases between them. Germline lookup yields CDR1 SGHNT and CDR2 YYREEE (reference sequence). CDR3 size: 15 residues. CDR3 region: CASSLLSGANYGYTF. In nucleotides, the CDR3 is TGTGCCAGCAGCTTGCTTTCGGGTGCTAACTATGGCTACACCTTC.

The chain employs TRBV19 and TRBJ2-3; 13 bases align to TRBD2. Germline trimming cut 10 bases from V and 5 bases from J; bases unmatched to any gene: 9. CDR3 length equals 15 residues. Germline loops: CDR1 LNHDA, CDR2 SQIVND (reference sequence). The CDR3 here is CANPRTSGSRDTQYF. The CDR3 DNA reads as TGTGCCAACCCAAGGACTAGCGGGAGTAGAGATACGCAGTATTTT. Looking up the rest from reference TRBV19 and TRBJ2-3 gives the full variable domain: DGGITQSPKYLFRKEGQNVTLSCEQNLNHDAMYWYRQDPGQGLRLIYYSQIVNDFQKGDIAEGYSVSREKKESFPLTVTSAQKNPTAFYLCANPRTSGSRDTQYFGPGTRLTVL.

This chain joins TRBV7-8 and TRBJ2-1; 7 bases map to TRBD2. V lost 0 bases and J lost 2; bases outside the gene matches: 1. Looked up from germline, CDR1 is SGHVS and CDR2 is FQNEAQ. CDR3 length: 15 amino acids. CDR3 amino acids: CASSLASGAYNEQFF. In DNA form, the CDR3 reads TGTGCCAGCAGCTTAGCAAGCGGGGCCTACAATGAGCAGTTCTTC.

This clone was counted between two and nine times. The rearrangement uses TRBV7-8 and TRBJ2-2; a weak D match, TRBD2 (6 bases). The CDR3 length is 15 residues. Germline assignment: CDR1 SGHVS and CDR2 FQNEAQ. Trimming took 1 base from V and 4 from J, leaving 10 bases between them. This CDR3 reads CASSLGLVGTGELFF. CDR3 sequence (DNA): TGTGCCAGCAGCTTAGGACTAGTGGGCACCGGGGAGCTGTTTTTT. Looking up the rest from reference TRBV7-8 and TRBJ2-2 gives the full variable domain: GAGVSQSPRYKVAKRGQDVALRCDPISGHVSLFWYQQALGQGPEFLTYFQNEAQLDKSGLPSDRFFAERPEGSVSTLKIQRTQQEDSAVYLCASSLGLVGTGELFFGEGSRLTVL.

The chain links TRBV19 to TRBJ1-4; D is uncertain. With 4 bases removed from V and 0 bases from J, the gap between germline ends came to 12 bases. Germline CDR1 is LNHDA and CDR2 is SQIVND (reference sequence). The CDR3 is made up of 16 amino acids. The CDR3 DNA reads TGTGCCAGTAGTACGTACCACCCCTCAACTAATGAAAAACTGTTTTTT. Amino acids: CASSTYHPSTNEKLFF.

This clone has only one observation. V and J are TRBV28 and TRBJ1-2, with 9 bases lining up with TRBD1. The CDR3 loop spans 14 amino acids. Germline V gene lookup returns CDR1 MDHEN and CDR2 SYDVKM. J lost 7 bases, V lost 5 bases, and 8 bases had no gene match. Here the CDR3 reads CASSKPGQGSGYTF. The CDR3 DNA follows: TGTGCCAGCAGTAAACCGGGACAGGGTTCTGGCTACACCTTC.